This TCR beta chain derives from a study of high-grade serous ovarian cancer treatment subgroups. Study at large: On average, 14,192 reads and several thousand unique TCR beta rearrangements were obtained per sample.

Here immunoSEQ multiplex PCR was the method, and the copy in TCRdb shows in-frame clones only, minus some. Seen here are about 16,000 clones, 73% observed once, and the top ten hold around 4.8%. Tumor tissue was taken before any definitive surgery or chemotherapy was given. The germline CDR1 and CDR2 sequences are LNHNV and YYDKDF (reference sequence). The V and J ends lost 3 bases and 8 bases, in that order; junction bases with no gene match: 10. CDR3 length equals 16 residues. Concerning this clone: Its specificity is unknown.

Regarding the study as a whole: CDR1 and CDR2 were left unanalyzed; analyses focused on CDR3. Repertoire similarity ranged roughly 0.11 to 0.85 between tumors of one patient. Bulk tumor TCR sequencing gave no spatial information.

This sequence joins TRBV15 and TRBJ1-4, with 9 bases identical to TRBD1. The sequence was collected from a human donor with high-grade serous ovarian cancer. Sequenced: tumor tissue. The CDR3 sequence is CATSSRSGTGNEKLFF. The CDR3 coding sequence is TGTGCCACCAGCAGTCGCTCCGGGACAGGGAACGAAAAACTGTTTTTT. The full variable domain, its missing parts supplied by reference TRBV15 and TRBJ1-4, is DAMVIQNPRYQVTQFGKPVTLSCSQTLNHNVMYWYQQKSSQAPKLLFHYYDKDFNNEADTPDNFQSRRPNTSFCFLDIRSPGLGDTAMYLCATSSRSGTGNEKLFFGSGTQLSVL.